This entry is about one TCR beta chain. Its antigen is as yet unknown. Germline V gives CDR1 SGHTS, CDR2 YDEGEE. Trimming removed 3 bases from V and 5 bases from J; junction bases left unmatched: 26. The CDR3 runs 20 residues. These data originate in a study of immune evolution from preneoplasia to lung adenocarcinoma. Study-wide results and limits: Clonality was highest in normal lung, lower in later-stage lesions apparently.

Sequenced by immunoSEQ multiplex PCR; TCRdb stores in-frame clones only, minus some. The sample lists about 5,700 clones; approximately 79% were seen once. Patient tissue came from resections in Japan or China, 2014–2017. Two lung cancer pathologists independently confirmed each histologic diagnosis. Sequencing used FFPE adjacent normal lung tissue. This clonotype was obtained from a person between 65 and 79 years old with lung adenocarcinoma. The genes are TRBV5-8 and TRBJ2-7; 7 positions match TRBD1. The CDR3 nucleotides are TGTGCCAGCAGCTCGAAACAGGGGCCCACCAACCAACCAACCCTCCACGAGCAGTACTTC. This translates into CASSSKQGPTNQPTLHEQYF.